Given below is one TCR beta chain in context. What it recognizes is unknown. The data were obtained in a study of cytomegalovirus exposure and HLA in healthy donors. The study, taken as a whole, reports: The study flagged 150 to 200 TCR beta chains as cytomegalovirus-associated. With later analysis, a missense DCLRE1C variant became linked to TCR beta V- and J-gene trimming.

The PCR contained 60 Vbeta and 13 Jbeta primers. Clones were sequenced by immunoSEQ multiplex PCR, and TCRdb holds only the in-frame ones, with some missing. The sample records a few hundred thousand clones, about four fifths being singletons. This CDR3 is built from 15 residues. V lost 0 bases and J lost 7, with 13 bases in between. The germline CDR1 and CDR2 sequences are SNHLY and FYNNEI. The genes are TRBV2 and TRBJ2-4; no reliable D call. The sample comprised PBMCs. The sequence was obtained from a man under 40 in good health and CMV-seronegative. CDR3 in DNA: TGTGCCAGCAGTGAAGCGCGGCTAGGCCATAACATTCAGTACTTC. Amino acids: CASSEARLGHNIQYF.